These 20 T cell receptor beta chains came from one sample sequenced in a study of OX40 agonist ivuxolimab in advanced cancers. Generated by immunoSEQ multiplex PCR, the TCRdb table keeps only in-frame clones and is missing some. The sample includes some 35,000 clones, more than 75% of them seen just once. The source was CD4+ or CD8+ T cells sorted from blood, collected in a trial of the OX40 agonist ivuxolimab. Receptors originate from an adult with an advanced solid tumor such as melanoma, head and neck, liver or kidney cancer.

CDR3 amino acids: CASSSTGVDSPLHF. In DNA form, the CDR3 reads TGCGCCAGCAGCTCGACAGGGGTGGATTCACCCCTCCACTTT. The chain combines TRBV5-1 with TRBJ1-6; 8 bases agree with TRBD1. J gave up 8 bases and V 3 bases, and 4 bases lay outside the gene matches. The CDR3 loop spans 14 amino acids. Germline V gene lookup returns CDR1 SGHRS and CDR2 YFSETQ.

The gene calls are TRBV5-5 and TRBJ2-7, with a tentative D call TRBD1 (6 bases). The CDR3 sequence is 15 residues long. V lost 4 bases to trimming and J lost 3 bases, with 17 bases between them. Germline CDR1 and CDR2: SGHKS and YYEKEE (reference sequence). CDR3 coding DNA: TGTGCCAGCAGCCAAACAACCGGGACACGCTACGAGCAGTACTTC. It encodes CASSQTTGTRYEQYF.

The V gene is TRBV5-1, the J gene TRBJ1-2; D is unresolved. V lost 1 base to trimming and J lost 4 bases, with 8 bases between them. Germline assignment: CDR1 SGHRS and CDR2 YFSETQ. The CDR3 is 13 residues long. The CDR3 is CASSLSDSYGYTF. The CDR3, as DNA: TGCGCCAGCAGCTTGTCCGATTCCTATGGCTACACCTTC.

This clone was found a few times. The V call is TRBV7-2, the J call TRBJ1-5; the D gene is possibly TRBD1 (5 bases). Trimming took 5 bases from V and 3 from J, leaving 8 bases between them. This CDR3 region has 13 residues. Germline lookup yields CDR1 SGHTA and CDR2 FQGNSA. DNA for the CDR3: TGTGCCAGCAGCCAGGGACTCAATCAGCCCCAGCATTTT. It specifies CASSQGLNQPQHF. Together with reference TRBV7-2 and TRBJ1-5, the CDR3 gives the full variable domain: GAGVSQSPSNKVTEKGKDVELRCDPISGHTALYWYRQSLGQGLEFLIYFQGNSAPDKSGLPSDRFSAERTGGSVSTLTIQRTQQEDSAVYLCASSQGLNQPQHFGDGTRLSIL.

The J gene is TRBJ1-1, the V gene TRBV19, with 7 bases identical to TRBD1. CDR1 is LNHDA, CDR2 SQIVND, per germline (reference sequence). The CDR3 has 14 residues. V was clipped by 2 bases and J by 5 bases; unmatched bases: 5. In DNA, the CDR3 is TGTGCCAGTAGTATACTGGCAGGGGGGACTGAAGCTTTCTTT. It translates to CASSILAGGTEAFF.

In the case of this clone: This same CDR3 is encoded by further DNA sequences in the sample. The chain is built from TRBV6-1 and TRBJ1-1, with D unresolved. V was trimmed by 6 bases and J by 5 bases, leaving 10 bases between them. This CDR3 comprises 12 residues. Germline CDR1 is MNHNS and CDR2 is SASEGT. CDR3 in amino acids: CASSPRVTEAFF. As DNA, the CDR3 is TGTGCCAGCAGCCCTAGGGTAACTGAAGCTTTCTTT.

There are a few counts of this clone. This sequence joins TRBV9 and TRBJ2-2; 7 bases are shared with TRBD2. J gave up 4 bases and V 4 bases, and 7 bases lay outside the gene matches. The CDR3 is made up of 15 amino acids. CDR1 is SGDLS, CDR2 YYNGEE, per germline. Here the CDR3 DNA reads TGTGCCAGCAGCCCCCGGGGAGGGAGCACCGGGGAGCTGTTTTTT. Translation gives CASSPRGGSTGELFF.

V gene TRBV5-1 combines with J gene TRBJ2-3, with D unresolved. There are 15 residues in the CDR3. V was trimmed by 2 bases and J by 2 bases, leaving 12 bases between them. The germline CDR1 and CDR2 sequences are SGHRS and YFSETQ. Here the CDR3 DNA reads TGCGCCAGCAGCTTTGGTTTCGGGTTCACAGATACGCAGTATTTT. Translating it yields CASSFGFGFTDTQYF.

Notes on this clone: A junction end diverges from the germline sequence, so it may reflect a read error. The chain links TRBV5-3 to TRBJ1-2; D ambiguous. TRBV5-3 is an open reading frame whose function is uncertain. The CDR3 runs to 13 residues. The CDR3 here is CARSLACWGGSTF. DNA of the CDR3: TGTGCCAGAAGCTTGGCCTGTTGGGGAGGCTCCACCTTC.

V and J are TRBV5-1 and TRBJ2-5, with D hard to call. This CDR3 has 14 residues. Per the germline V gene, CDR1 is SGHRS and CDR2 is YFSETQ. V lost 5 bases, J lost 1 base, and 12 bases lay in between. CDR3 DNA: TGCGCCAGCAGTAGTGGGTCAGGCCAAGAGACCCAGTACTTC. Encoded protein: CASSSGSGQETQYF.

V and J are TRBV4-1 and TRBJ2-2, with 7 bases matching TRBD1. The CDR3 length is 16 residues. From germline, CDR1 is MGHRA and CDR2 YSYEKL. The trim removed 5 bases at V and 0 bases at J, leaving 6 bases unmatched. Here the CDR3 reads CASSGPGQTNTGELFF. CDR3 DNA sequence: TGCGCCAGCAGCGGTCCGGGACAGACGAACACCGGGGAGCTGTTTTTT.

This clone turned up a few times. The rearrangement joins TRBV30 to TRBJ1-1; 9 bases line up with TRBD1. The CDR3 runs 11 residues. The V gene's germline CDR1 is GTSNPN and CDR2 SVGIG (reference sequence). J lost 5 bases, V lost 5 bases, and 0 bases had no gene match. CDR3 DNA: TGTGCCTGGGGACAGGGGACTGAAGCTTTCTTT. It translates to CAWGQGTEAFF.

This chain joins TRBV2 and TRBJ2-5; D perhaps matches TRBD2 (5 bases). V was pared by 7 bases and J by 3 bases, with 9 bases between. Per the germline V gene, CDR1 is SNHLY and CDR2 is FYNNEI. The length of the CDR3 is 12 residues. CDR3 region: CASITAEETQYF. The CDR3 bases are TGTGCCAGCATAACAGCGGAAGAGACCCAGTACTTC.

In DNA, the CDR3 is TGCGCCAGCAGCTCGACAGGGGGCGGCTACGAGCAGTACGTC. This codes for CASSSTGGGYEQYV. The J gene is TRBJ2-7, the V gene TRBV5-1, with 10 positions matching TRBD1. This CDR3 contains 14 residues. Germline trimming cut 3 bases from V and 3 bases from J; bases unmatched to any gene: 3. The germline V gene has CDR1 SGHRS and CDR2 YFSETQ.

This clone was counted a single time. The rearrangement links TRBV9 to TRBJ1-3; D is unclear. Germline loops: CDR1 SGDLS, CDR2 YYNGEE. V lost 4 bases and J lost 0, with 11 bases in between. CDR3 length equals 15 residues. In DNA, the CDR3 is TGTGCCAGCAGCTGGAATGCAGGCTCTGGAAACACCATATATTTT. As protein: CASSWNAGSGNTIYF.

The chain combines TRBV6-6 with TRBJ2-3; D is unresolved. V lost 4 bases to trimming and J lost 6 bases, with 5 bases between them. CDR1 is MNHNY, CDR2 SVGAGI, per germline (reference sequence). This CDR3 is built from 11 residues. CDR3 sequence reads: CASSSIDTQYF. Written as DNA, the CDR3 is TGTGCCAGCAGTTCCATCGATACGCAGTATTTT.

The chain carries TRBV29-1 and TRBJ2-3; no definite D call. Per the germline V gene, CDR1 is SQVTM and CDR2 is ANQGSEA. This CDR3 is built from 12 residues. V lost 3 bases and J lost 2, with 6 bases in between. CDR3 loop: CSVDRFTDTQYF. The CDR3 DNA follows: TGCAGCGTTGACAGGTTCACAGATACGCAGTATTTT.

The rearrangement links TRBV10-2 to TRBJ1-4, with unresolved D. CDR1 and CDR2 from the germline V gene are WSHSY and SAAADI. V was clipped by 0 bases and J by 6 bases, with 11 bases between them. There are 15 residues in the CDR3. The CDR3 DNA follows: TGCGCCAGCAGTGAGTCCGGACTCCCCCATGAAAAACTGTTTTTT. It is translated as CASSESGLPHEKLFF.

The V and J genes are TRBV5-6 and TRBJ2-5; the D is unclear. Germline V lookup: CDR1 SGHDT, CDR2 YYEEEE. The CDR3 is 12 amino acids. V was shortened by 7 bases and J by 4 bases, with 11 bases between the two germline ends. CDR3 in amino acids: CASQLVGETQYF. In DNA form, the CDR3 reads TGTGCCAGCCAGCTAGTTGGAGAGACCCAGTACTTC.

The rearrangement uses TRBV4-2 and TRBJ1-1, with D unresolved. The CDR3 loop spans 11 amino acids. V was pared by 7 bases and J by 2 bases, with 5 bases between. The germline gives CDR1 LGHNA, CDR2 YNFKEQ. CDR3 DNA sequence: TGTGCCAGCAAGCGTAACACTGAAGCTTTCTTT. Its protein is CASKRNTEAFF.